What follows is one T cell receptor beta chain and its context. This clonotype was seen a few times. No cognate antigen has been identified for it. No base quality values were provided; no much bigger clone lies one nucleotide off. TCR cDNA was made using 5'RACE template switching, a step that added a universal primer site and unique molecular identifiers. Priming of cDNA synthesis was performed from both the TCR alpha and TCR beta constant segments. Libraries were amplified in two PCR steps, with sample barcodes and sequencing adapters added in the second step. Libraries were sequenced on Illumina HiSeq 2500 (2x100 bp) or NovaSeq (2x150 bp). The study's own analysis went as follows. Reads were demultiplexed and collapsed into UMI consensus sequences with MIGEC, and V(D)J alignment was performed with MiXCR. Clonotypes responding to the vaccine were identified with edgeR on replicate PBMC samples, with the criteria of FDR below 0.01 and a log2 fold change above 5 up to day 15. Bulk clonotypes were assigned CD4 or CD8 identity according to which sequenced CD4 or CD8 repertoire held them at higher abundance. Using fastp at Q25 and MiXCR, TCRdb reprocessed the public reads and kept productive beta chains. One record per CDR3 amino acid sequence lists the most common genes and DNA. The V and J calls and clone size come from TCRdb's table, not from the authors' own analysis. This sample has a few hundred thousand distinct CDR3 sequences in its table, and 10% to 15% of those were observed once. The biggest ten clones account for 0.45% to 0.65% of the sample.

Based on the germline V gene, the CDR1 and CDR2 sequences are SGHTA and FQGNSA. The V and J ends are trimmed by 0 bases and 3 bases, leaving 11 bases between them. The CDR3 has 16 amino acids, counting the end cysteine and phenylalanine. Only the CDR3 DNA is retained, 48 bases long and in frame from the first base. Interpreted using the paper, the treatment or condition label stands for: live attenuated yellow fever vaccine strain. PBMCs were isolated from peripheral blood using a standard Ficoll-Paque protocol. CD4 and CD8 T-cell fractions were isolated with Dynabeads CD4 and CD8 positive selection kits. TriZol was used to extract RNA from bulk PBMCs, CD4 and CD8 fractions, and dextramer-positive and dextramer-negative fractions. This sample is drawn from a study of T cells after yellow fever vaccination (dated by TCRdb to the late 2010s). Regarding the study in general: The SMART-Seq v4 Ultra Low Input RNA kit was used to prepare libraries from fractions with low cell numbers. To track T-cell clones before and after primary and booster YFV17D yellow fever vaccination, bulk TCR alpha and beta repertoires were sequenced longitudinally. Two healthy male donors, one aged 18 to 30 and one aged 30 to 39 years, were included in the cohort. Blood was collected at multiple timepoints before and after primary and secondary immunization, and bulk PBMC replicates and cell subsets were isolated.

Results and caveats for the whole study, not just this receptor: Because the study included only a couple of donors, the extent to which the findings can be generalized is limited. Compared with the primary T-cell response, the secondary T-cell response was weaker but faster, peaking on day 5 rather than day 15. FACS-sorted repertoires could contain abundant contaminating clonotypes from the bulk population, so computational filtering was required. After the booster, most clones that had expanded after primary vaccination were detected again (over 95% of CD4 and over 75% of CD8), suggesting broad maintenance of memory. A small fraction of clonotypes appeared in both the CD4 and CD8 compartments, likely as a result of convergent recombination.

The chain employs TRBV7-2 and TRBJ2-2; TRBD1 might be the D gene, on 5 matching bases. The specimen comprised CD4+ T cells sorted from PBMCs, sampled 45 days after the yellow fever booster vaccination. The origin of this receptor is a man aged 30 to 45 who received the YFV17D yellow fever vaccine. The nucleotide sequence reads TGTGCCAGCAGCTTAGCGCAGACAGTTTACACCGGGGAGCTGTTTTTT. Its product reads: CASSLAQTVYTGELFF.